Following are 16 T cell receptor beta chains from one sample sequenced in a study of blood T cell repertoires in COVID-19. Sequencing used immunoSEQ multiplex PCR; TCRdb keeps in-frame clones, though not all of them. The sample holds fewer than 85,000 clones, roughly 88% seen once. Input material: peripheral blood. The receptors derive from a woman aged 45-60 years in a cohort sampled during active COVID-19.

V usage is TRBV18 and J usage is TRBJ1-6; TRBD1 might be the D (5 bases). Trimming cost V 0 bases and J 8 bases, with 23 bases left between them. The germline CDR1 and CDR2 sequences are KGHSH and LQKENI. This CDR3 is 19 amino acids long. The DNA of the CDR3 is TGTGCCAGCTCACCACCGACTCGGGGGGGGATTGCTATGTATTCACCCCTCCACTTT. Protein product: CASSPPTRGGIAMYSPLHF. The full variable domain, its missing parts supplied by reference TRBV18 and TRBJ1-6, is NAGVMQNPRHLVRRRGQEARLRCSPMKGHSHVYWYRQLPEEGLKFMVYLQKENIIDESGMPKERFSAEFPKEGPSILRIQQVVRGDSAAYFCASSPPTRGGIAMYSPLHFGNGTRLTVT.

This clone was seen a few times. The chain has TRBV18 and TRBJ2-3; TRBD2 matches 10 bases. The CDR3 loop spans 15 amino acids. CDR1 KGHSH and CDR2 LQKENI come from the germline V gene. V dropped 5 bases and J dropped 2; count of bases not matched to a gene: 4. CDR3 bases: TGTGCCAGCTCATCAGCGGGAGGGTTCACAGATACGCAGTATTTT. Translating it yields CASSSAGGFTDTQYF.

The chain combines TRBV6-2 or TRBV6-3 with TRBJ2-1; tentative D call: TRBD2 (6 bases). The CDR3 runs to 13 residues. Trimming stripped 4 bases from V and 8 bases from J, with 12 bases between. Germline V gives CDR1 MNHEY, CDR2 SVGEGT. CDR3 in amino acids: CASSLGLEHEQFF. The CDR3 DNA is TGTGCCAGCAGTTTGGGACTCGAACATGAGCAGTTCTTC.

This chain joins TRBV11-2 and TRBJ1-1; D is uncertain. Trimming pared 5 bases from V and 3 bases from J, leaving 10 bases between. Germline V CDR1 and CDR2: SGHAT, FQNNGV. The CDR3 contains 13 residues. DNA of the CDR3: TGTGCCAGCAGCCTAGGCAGGTACACTGAAGCTTTCTTT. Translating it yields CASSLGRYTEAFF.

V gene TRBV2 combines with J gene TRBJ2-3; 10 nucleotides line up with TRBD2. Germline V gene data show CDR1 as SNHLY and CDR2 as FYNNEI. Unmatched junction bases numbered 7, after V lost 5 bases and J lost 2 bases. The CDR3 is 16 amino acids. The DNA of the CDR3 is TGTGCCAGCAGTCTTGGACTAGCGGAGAACACAGATACGCAGTATTTT. This sequence encodes CASSLGLAENTDTQYF.

J is TRBJ2-1 and V is TRBV25-1, with TRBD2 as a possible D gene (6 bases). The ends were cut back, 5 bases at V and 8 bases at J, with 19 bases in the middle. This CDR3 is 15 amino acids long. CDR1 is MGHDK and CDR2 is SYGVNS in the germline V gene. CDR3 in DNA: TGTGCCAGCAGTTACCGGAGGGCCAGGATCGATGAGCAGTTCTTC. Translating it yields CASSYRRARIDEQFF. Supplemented by reference TRBV25-1 and TRBJ2-1, the full variable domain reads EADIYQTPRYLVIGTGKKITLECSQTMGHDKMYWYQQDPGMELHLIHYSYGVNSTEKGDLSSESTVSRIRTEHFPLTLESARPSHTSQYLCASSYRRARIDEQFFGPGTRLTVL.

Only one count was recorded for this clone. The chain uses TRBV4-2 and TRBJ1-2, with 9 bases that match TRBD1. After removal of 4 bases from V and 6 bases from J, the junction contained 12 bases not matched to a gene. CDR3 length: 16 amino acids. CDR1 and CDR2 (germline): LGHNA, YNFKEQ. The CDR3 loop reads CASSPTRTGDLNGYTF. CDR3 nucleotides: TGTGCCAGCAGCCCCACGCGGACAGGGGACCTGAATGGCTACACCTTC.

The chain joins TRBV28 to TRBJ1-1, with 7 bases lining up with TRBD1. The CDR3 extends over 14 amino acids. Germline V gene sequence: CDR1 MDHEN, CDR2 SYDVKM. V dropped 5 bases and J dropped 4; count of bases not matched to a gene: 7. This CDR3 reads CASSISRGSTEAFF. The CDR3 DNA reads TGTGCCAGCAGTATTTCCAGGGGGAGCACTGAAGCTTTCTTT.

This clone was detected only once. V is TRBV6-5 and J is TRBJ1-6; no reliable D call. The CDR3 is made up of 16 amino acids. Germline CDR1 reads MNHEY; CDR2 reads SVGAGI. Trimming shortened V by 0 bases and J by 1 base, and 7 bases separated the two germline ends. CDR3 residues: CASSYSETSYNSPLHF. CDR3 coding DNA: TGTGCCAGCAGTTACTCGGAGACTTCCTATAATTCACCCCTCCACTTT.

The rearrangement uses TRBV27 and TRBJ2-7; 8 bases agree with TRBD1. Germline loops: CDR1 MNHEY, CDR2 SMNVEV (reference sequence). The CDR3 has 14 residues. V shed 2 bases, J shed 3 bases, and the junction held 3 bases outside the gene matches. CDR3 bases: TGTGCCAGCAGTTTAGACAGGGGAGGCTACGAGCAGTACTTC. The encoded protein is CASSLDRGGYEQYF.

This chain connects TRBV5-4 to TRBJ1-2, with 7 positions matching TRBD1. V shed 4 bases, J shed 3 bases, and the junction held 3 bases outside the gene matches. This CDR3 is built from 13 residues. Germline V CDR1 and CDR2: SGHNT, YYREEE (reference sequence). The CDR3 nucleotides are TGTGCCAGCAGCCTCGACAGGGACTATGGCTACACCTTC. Translating gives CASSLDRDYGYTF.

This chain links TRBV7-9 with TRBJ2-2; TRBD2 agrees at 9 bases. Trimming removed 6 bases from V and 2 bases from J; junction bases left unmatched: 7. There are 16 residues in the CDR3. Germline CDR1 SEHNR, CDR2 FQNEAQ (reference sequence). The CDR3 reads CASSLGLAVNTGELFF. For the CDR3, the DNA is TGTGCCAGCAGTTTGGGACTAGCAGTTAACACCGGGGAGCTGTTTTTT.

The chain is built from TRBV29-1 and TRBJ1-4, with a weak D call TRBD1 (5 bases). V lost 7 bases and J lost 8, with 17 bases in between. Looked up from germline, CDR1 is SQVTM and CDR2 is ANQGSEA. The CDR3 contains 13 residues. CDR3 in DNA: TGCAGCGGGGGGGATCCTTGGAGGGAAAAACTGTTTTTT. It yields the protein CSGGDPWREKLFF.

The rearrangement uses TRBV29-1 and TRBJ2-7; 10 bases are shared with TRBD1. This CDR3 is built from 13 residues. The germline CDR1 and CDR2 sequences are SQVTM and ANQGSEA. V was pared by 7 bases and J by 0 bases, with 3 bases of the junction left unmatched. CDR3 in DNA: TGCAGCGGACAGGGGGCTAACTCCTACGAGCAGTACTTC. Its protein is CSGQGANSYEQYF.

The chain links TRBV19 to TRBJ1-1, with 8 bases aligning to TRBD1. CDR3 length: 15 amino acids. Germline values: CDR1 LNHDA, CDR2 SQIVND (reference sequence). V was clipped by 5 bases and J by 3 bases; unmatched bases: 8. The CDR3 DNA is TGTGCCAGTAGTCAGTCCAGGGGGCATTACACTGAAGCTTTCTTT. Translation gives CASSQSRGHYTEAFF.

The chain couples TRBV6-5 to TRBJ2-7; D is possibly TRBD1 (6 bases). Germline V gene lookup returns CDR1 MNHEY and CDR2 SVGAGI. The ends were cut back, 5 bases at V and 1 base at J, with 9 bases in the middle. This CDR3 contains 13 residues. The CDR3 spells CASSIQGSYEQYF. The DNA for the CDR3 is TGTGCCAGCAGTATACAGGGATCCTACGAGCAGTACTTC.